These 9 T cell receptor beta chains were all obtained from the same sample, sequenced in a study of Graves' ophthalmopathy and Graves' hyperthyroidism. RNA transcripts yielded amplified TCR beta CDR3 regions. Scientists carried out first-round RT-PCR using HTBI primers and then a second-round multiplex PCR. TCRdb ran MiXCR on the multiplex PCR reads and lists one entry per CDR3 protein. The sample consists of roughly 700,000 distinct CDR3 sequences, roughly 40% of them appearing once. Material: peripheral blood. Receptors originate from an adult man with Graves' ophthalmopathy.

The rearrangement links TRBV20-1 to TRBJ2-7; weak D call: TRBD2 (5 bases). This CDR3 spans 13 amino acids. V was clipped by 6 bases and J by 3 bases, with 15 bases between them. The germline V gene has CDR1 DFQATT and CDR2 SNEGSKA (reference sequence). This CDR3 reads CSATPIGIYEQYF. In DNA form, the CDR3 reads TGCAGTGCCACCCCCATCGGGATCTACGAGCAGTACTTC.

This clonotype was seen only a few times. A much bigger clone sits one base away, suggesting this may be a read error. The chain recombines TRBV20-1 with TRBJ1-1; possibly TRBD1 for D (5 bases). The CDR3 sequence is 11 residues long. Germline V gene lookup returns CDR1 DFQATT and CDR2 SNEGSKA (reference sequence). The CDR3, as DNA: TGCAGTGCTGGGGGGAACACTGAAGTTTTCTTT. Amino acid sequence: CSAGGNTEVFF.

The V and J genes are TRBV25-1 and TRBJ2-2, with D tentatively TRBD1 or TRBD2 (5 bases each). The CDR3 length is 14 residues. The V gene's germline CDR1 is MGHDK and CDR2 SYGVNS. Trimming removed 5 bases from V and 6 bases from J, with 13 bases in between. The CDR3 loop reads CASSYVRGPGELFF. The CDR3 bases are TGTGCCAGCAGTTACGTCCGGGGACCCGGGGAGCTGTTTTTT.

This chain joins TRBV5-6 and TRBJ2-5, with 11 positions matching TRBD2. V trimming: 3 bases; J trimming: 4 bases; junction bases outside the gene matches: 5. The CDR3 is made up of 15 amino acids. Germline CDR1 is SGHDT and CDR2 is YYEEEE. The CDR3 sequence: CASSSVGLAGETQYF. The DNA of the CDR3 is TGTGCCAGCAGCTCGGTAGGACTAGCGGGAGAGACCCAGTACTTC.

The rearrangement joins TRBV19 to TRBJ1-6; 10 bases fit TRBD1. Per the germline V gene, CDR1 is LNHDA and CDR2 is SQIVND (reference sequence). J was trimmed by 10 bases and V by 6 bases; bases with no gene match: 9. CDR3 length: 15 residues. The CDR3 sequence is CASSPLGQGSSPLHF. The CDR3 bases are TGTGCCAGTAGCCCACTGGGACAGGGGAGCTCACCCCTCCACTTT.

This clonotype has a handful of counts. The rearrangement uses TRBV12-3 or TRBV12-4 and TRBJ1-1; the D is unclear. This CDR3 is 14 amino acids long. The germline V and J ends were trimmed by 3 bases and 1 base, with 9 bases remaining between them. In DNA form, the CDR3 reads TGTGCCAGCAGTTTCATCCGGAGGAACACTGAAGCTTTCTTT. Amino acid sequence: CASSFIRRNTEAFF.

This clonotype was detected ten times or more. V and J are TRBV20-1 and TRBJ1-5, with D possibly TRBD1 on 6 matching bases. CDR3 size: 11 residues. CDR1 is DFQATT, CDR2 SNEGSKA, per germline (reference sequence). Trimming took off 6 bases at V and 11 bases at J, with 14 bases between the two ends. The DNA of the CDR3 is TGCAGTGCCCCACAGGGCGGGGCCCAGCATTTT. Translated, it gives CSAPQGGAQHF.

This clonotype has a count of ten or more. The chain couples TRBV7-8 to TRBJ2-5; D remains unclear. Trimming stripped 4 bases from V and 0 bases from J, with 18 bases between. CDR1 and CDR2 from the germline V gene are SGHVS and FQNEAQ. The CDR3 contains 17 residues. Written as DNA, the CDR3 is TGTGCCAGCAGCTACACGTTTGGACGGGTAAACCAAGAGACCCAGTACTTC. Its protein is CASSYTFGRVNQETQYF.

The chain employs TRBV20-1 and TRBJ2-7, with D unresolved. The CDR3 has 14 amino acids. The germline V gene encodes CDR1 DFQATT and CDR2 SNEGSKA (reference sequence). V was trimmed by 2 bases and J by 3 bases, leaving 14 bases between them. The CDR3 DNA sequence: TGCAGTGCTAGAAAGGCAAGCTACTACTACGAGCAGTACTTC. Encoded protein: CSARKASYYYEQYF.